Below are 18 T cell receptor beta chains sequenced from a single sample in a study of blood T cell repertoires in COVID-19. The repertoire was sequenced with immunoSEQ multiplex PCR; TCRdb's copy has only in-frame clones and lacks some. The table lists more than 25,000 clones, just over 85% of them singletons. The sample comprised peripheral blood. The receptor source for this set is a man aged 70 or older with acute or convalescent COVID-19.

This chain joins TRBV10-3 and TRBJ1-5; weak D call: TRBD1 (5 bases). The CDR3 consists of 14 residues. V was trimmed by 2 bases and J by 5 bases, leaving 10 bases between them. Germline V gene lookup returns CDR1 ENHRY and CDR2 SYGVKD. The CDR3 DNA reads TGTGCCATCAGTGAGGACAGTAGAGATCAGCCCCAGCATTTT. This sequence encodes CAISEDSRDQPQHF.

The chain is built from TRBV9 and TRBJ2-1; TRBD2 agrees at 14 bases. The CDR3 is 16 amino acids. The germline V gene has CDR1 SGDLS and CDR2 YYNGEE. J was trimmed by 4 bases and V by 7 bases; bases with no gene match: 7. The CDR3 bases are TGTGCCAGCCCGTCTGGGACTAGCGGGAGATACAATGAGCAGTTCTTC. Encoded protein: CASPSGTSGRYNEQFF.

V usage is TRBV2 and J usage is TRBJ2-7, with D possibly TRBD2 on 7 matching bases. The CDR3 spans 14 residues. The V and J ends lost 7 bases and 4 bases respectively, with 17 bases between them. Germline-derived CDR1 and CDR2 are SNHLY and FYNNEI. CDR3 nucleotides: TGTGCCAGCATTTCGCCGCGGGGGCGGTACGAGCAGTACTTC. Translated, it gives CASISPRGRYEQYF. The full variable domain, rest sourced from reference TRBV2 and TRBJ2-7, is EPEVTQTPSHQVTQMGQEVILRCVPISNHLYFYWYRQILGQKVEFLVSFYNNEISEKSEIFDDQFSVERPDGSNFTLKIRSTKLEDSAMYFCASISPRGRYEQYFGPGTRLTVT.

The chain has TRBV6-6 and TRBJ2-3, with 10 bases aligning to TRBD2. The CDR3 is 15 residues long. Germline V gene lookup returns CDR1 MNHNY and CDR2 SVGAGI (reference sequence). V was clipped by 6 bases and J by 6 bases; unmatched bases: 9. CDR3 in amino acids: CASSPLAGVSDTQYF. CDR3 sequence (DNA): TGTGCCAGCAGCCCTCTAGCGGGAGTGTCGGATACGCAGTATTTT.

V and J are TRBV27 and TRBJ1-6; the D is unclear. The V gene lost 4 bases and the J gene lost 6 bases, with 16 bases spanning the gap. Germline V lookup: CDR1 MNHEY, CDR2 SMNVEV (reference sequence). The CDR3 runs 16 residues. CDR3 residues: CASSSPNGDANSPLHF. DNA for the CDR3: TGTGCCAGCAGTTCACCCAACGGGGATGCTAATTCACCCCTCCACTTT.

This clone was seen just once. The rearrangement joins TRBV7-2 to TRBJ2-3; D is perhaps TRBD2 (5 bases). This CDR3 region has 15 residues. The V and J ends lost 0 bases and 3 bases respectively, with 10 bases between them. The germline V gene has CDR1 SGHTA and CDR2 FQGNSA. This chain's CDR3 is CASSLATPGTDTQYF. The CDR3 DNA follows: TGTGCCAGCAGCTTAGCGACTCCGGGGACAGATACGCAGTATTTT. The whole variable domain, filled in from reference TRBV7-2 and TRBJ2-3, reads GAGVSQSPSNKVTEKGKDVELRCDPISGHTALYWYRQSLGQGLEFLIYFQGNSAPDKSGLPSDRFSAERTGGSVSTLTIQRTQQEDSAVYLCASSLATPGTDTQYFGPGTRLTVL.

The CDR3 loop is CASSLLGQNSGNTIYF. For the CDR3, the DNA is TGTGCCAGCAGTTTATTGGGACAGAACTCTGGAAACACCATATATTTT. This chain connects TRBV28 to TRBJ1-3; 7 nucleotides line up with TRBD1. The trim removed 1 base at V and 0 bases at J, leaving 3 bases unmatched. Per the germline V gene, CDR1 is MDHEN and CDR2 is SYDVKM. This CDR3 region has 16 residues.

J is TRBJ1-1 and V is TRBV7-2; no firm D call. CDR3 length equals 13 residues. V lost 5 bases and J lost 4, with 11 bases in between. Germline V lookup: CDR1 SGHTA, CDR2 FQGNSA. CDR3 coding DNA: TGTGCCAGCAGCGGTGTTGGGCGCACTGAAGCTTTCTTT. Translation gives CASSGVGRTEAFF.

In its sample, this clone ranks as medium-sized. The rearrangement uses TRBV6-5 and TRBJ1-1; unclear D gene. The germline V and J ends were trimmed by 11 bases and 6 bases, with 13 bases remaining between them. CDR3 length equals 11 residues. CDR1 and CDR2 (germline): MNHEY, SVGAGI. The CDR3 DNA reads TGTGCCTCCCACAACGAAGCTGAAGCTTTCTTT. Its protein is CASHNEAEAFF.

This chain uses TRBV7-2 with TRBJ2-7; the match to TRBD2 covers 7 bases. V lost 8 bases to trimming and J lost 5 bases; unmatched junction nucleotides: 12. The V gene's germline CDR1 is SGHTA and CDR2 FQGNSA. The CDR3 consists of 14 residues. This CDR3 reads CASGVGEGQDEQYF. The CDR3 DNA is TGTGCCAGCGGGGTGGGGGAGGGCCAGGACGAGCAGTACTTC.

The V gene is TRBV5-1, the J gene TRBJ2-1, with TRBD1 identical over 7 bases. V was clipped by 0 bases and J by 14 bases; unmatched bases: 5. Per the germline V gene, CDR1 is SGHRS and CDR2 is YFSETQ. The CDR3 length is 12 residues. The CDR3 DNA reads as TGCGCCAGCAGCTTGGAGGGGGACAGAAAGTTCTTC. Translation: CASSLEGDRKFF.

The chain employs TRBV7-8 and TRBJ2-1, with TRBD1 identical over 10 bases. Per germline, CDR1 SGHVS and CDR2 FQNEAQ. The J segment lost 7 bases and the V segment lost 5 bases, leaving 5 bases of the junction unmatched. The CDR3 length is 14 residues. The CDR3 coding sequence is TGTGCCAGCAGCCCAAGACAGGGGGCGAATGAGCAGTTCTTC. This sequence encodes CASSPRQGANEQFF. The entire variable domain, with the rest obtained from reference TRBV7-8 and TRBJ2-1, is as follows: GAGVSQSPRYKVAKRGQDVALRCDPISGHVSLFWYQQALGQGPEFLTYFQNEAQLDKSGLPSDRFFAERPEGSVSTLKIQRTQQEDSAVYLCASSPRQGANEQFFGPGTRLTVL.

This chain uses TRBV9 with TRBJ1-1; D is ambiguous. Germline CDR1 is SGDLS and CDR2 is YYNGEE. Between the trimmed V and J ends, which lost 3 bases and 1 base, there was a span of 7 bases. The length of the CDR3 is 13 residues. The CDR3 region has the DNA TGTGCCAGCAGCGGACACCGGAACACTGAAGCTTTCTTT. Translated: CASSGHRNTEAFF.

The V call is TRBV5-4, the J call TRBJ2-3; perhaps TRBD2 as D (6 bases). Deletions cut 4 bases from V and 3 bases from J, with 18 bases between. This CDR3 has 16 amino acids. Germline values: CDR1 SGHNT, CDR2 YYREEE (reference sequence). CDR3 in amino acids: CASSPFGGGMTDTQYF. CDR3 DNA: TGTGCCAGCAGCCCATTCGGTGGGGGGATGACAGATACGCAGTATTTT. The full variable domain, completed using reference TRBV5-4 and TRBJ2-3, is ETGVTQSPTHLIKTRGQQVTLRCSSQSGHNTVSWYQQALGQGPQFIFQYYREEENGRGNFPPRFSGLQFPNYSSELNVNALELDDSALYLCASSPFGGGMTDTQYFGPGTRLTVL.

The chain couples TRBV9 to TRBJ1-4; D not certain. Trimming took off 0 bases at V and 13 bases at J, with 19 bases between the two ends. CDR1 SGDLS and CDR2 YYNGEE come from the germline V gene. The CDR3 is 15 residues long. CDR3 loop: CASSVDATAGKVLFF. The CDR3 region has the DNA TGTGCCAGCAGCGTAGATGCCACCGCGGGGAAAGTACTGTTTTTT.

The chain combines TRBV4-1 with TRBJ1-2, with D hard to call. The CDR3 loop spans 12 amino acids. V lost 1 base and J lost 2, with 2 bases in between. In germline, CDR1 is MGHRA, CDR2 YSYEKL. CDR3 loop: CASSQANYGYTF. CDR3 nucleotide sequence: TGCGCCAGCAGCCAAGCAAACTATGGCTACACCTTC.

This sequence joins TRBV4-2 and TRBJ1-3; the match to TRBD1 covers 7 bases. Germline V gene lookup returns CDR1 LGHNA and CDR2 YNFKEQ. V shed 5 bases and J 4 bases; nucleotides not matched to a gene: 8. The CDR3 has 15 amino acids. CDR3 in DNA: TGTGCCAGCAGCGTACCAGGGGGGAGAGGAAACACCATATATTTT. Its protein product is CASSVPGGRGNTIYF.

The rearrangement joins TRBV9 to TRBJ2-1; 8 nucleotides agree with TRBD1. The germline V gene has CDR1 SGDLS and CDR2 YYNGEE. CDR3 length equals 16 residues. The J segment lost 2 bases and the V segment lost 3 bases, leaving 7 bases of the junction unmatched. CDR3 amino acids: CASSGQTGVAYNEQFF. The CDR3 nucleotides are TGTGCCAGCAGCGGCCAGACAGGGGTAGCCTACAATGAGCAGTTCTTC.